Sequencing of this T cell receptor (beta chain) was carried out in a study of blood T cell repertoires in COVID-19. Turning to the study itself: The analysed material was cDNA or gDNA that came from T cells, B-cell-depleted T cells, or PBMCs.

Individuals aged roughly 18 to 100 years were recruited from 24 US areas. Cohort 3 recovered donors had two negative PCRs, clearance, or symptom resolution. Original analysis: Nucleated cell counts were estimated from reference gene primer amplification. The repertoire was sequenced with immunoSEQ multiplex PCR; TCRdb's copy has only in-frame clones and lacks some. V and J calls and clone size come straight from that table; D and trimming were deduced from the DNA. This sample has 200,000 to 250,000 clones, with 75% to 95% found just once. This TCR was recovered from a woman between 18 and 29 years old who had recovered from COVID-19. Sample: PBMCs or T cells enriched from blood (not recorded which).

The CDR3 DNA reads as TGTGCCAGCAGCCCCGTAACCGGGACAGGGGACAGGTATGAGCAGTTCTTC. Protein: CASSPVTGTGDRYEQFF. The chain employs TRBV4-2 and TRBJ2-1; 10 bases match TRBD1. CDR3 size: 17 residues. Trimming took 4 bases from V and 8 from J; bases not matched to a gene: 14. CDR1 is LGHNA and CDR2 is YNFKEQ in the germline V gene.